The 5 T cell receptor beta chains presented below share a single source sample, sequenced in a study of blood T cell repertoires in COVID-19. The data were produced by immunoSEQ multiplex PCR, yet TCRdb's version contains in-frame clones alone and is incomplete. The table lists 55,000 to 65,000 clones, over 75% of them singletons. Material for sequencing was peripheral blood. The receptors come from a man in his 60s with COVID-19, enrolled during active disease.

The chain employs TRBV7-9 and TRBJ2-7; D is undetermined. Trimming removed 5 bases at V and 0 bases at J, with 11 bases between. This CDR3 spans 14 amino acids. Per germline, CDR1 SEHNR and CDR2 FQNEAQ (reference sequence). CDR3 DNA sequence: TGTGCCAGCAGCCCTCAGACGGGCTCCTACGAGCAGTACTTC. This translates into CASSPQTGSYEQYF.

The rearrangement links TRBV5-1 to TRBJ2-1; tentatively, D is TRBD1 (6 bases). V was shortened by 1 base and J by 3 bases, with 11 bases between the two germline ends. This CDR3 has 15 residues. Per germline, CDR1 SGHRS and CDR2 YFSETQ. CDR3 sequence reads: CASSLIQGRYNEQFF. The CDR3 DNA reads TGCGCCAGCAGCTTGATACAGGGCCGCTACAATGAGCAGTTCTTC.

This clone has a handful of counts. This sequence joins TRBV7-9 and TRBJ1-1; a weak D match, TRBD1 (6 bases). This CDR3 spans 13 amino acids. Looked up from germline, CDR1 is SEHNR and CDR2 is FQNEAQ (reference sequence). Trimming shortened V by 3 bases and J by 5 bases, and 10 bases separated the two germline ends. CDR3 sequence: CASSFRGRTEAFF. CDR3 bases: TGTGCCAGCAGCTTCAGGGGTCGGACTGAAGCTTTCTTT.

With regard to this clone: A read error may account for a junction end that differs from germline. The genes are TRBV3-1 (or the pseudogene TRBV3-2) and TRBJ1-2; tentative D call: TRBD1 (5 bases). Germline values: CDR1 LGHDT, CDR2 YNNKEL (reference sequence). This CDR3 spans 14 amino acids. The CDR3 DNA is TGTGCCAGCAGCTACCAGGGTGGAAGATATGACTACACCTTC. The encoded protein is CASSYQGGRYDYTF.

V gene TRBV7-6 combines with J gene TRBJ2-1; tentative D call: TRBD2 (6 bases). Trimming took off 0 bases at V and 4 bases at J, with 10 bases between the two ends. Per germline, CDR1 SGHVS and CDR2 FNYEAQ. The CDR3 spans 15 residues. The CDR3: CASSLASGTYNEQFF. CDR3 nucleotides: TGTGCCAGCAGCTTAGCTTCGGGGACTTACAATGAGCAGTTCTTC.